A single T cell receptor beta chain is shown here with its context. Its specificity is unknown. A single record per CDR3 protein comes from TCRdb applying MiXCR to the RT-PCR reads. The profile shows roughly 700,000 distinct CDR3 sequences, about 15% of them singletons. Germline loops: CDR1 MNHNS, CDR2 SASEGT. V lost 6 bases and J lost 3, with 15 bases in between. This CDR3 has 15 amino acids. These data are taken from a study of response to subunit inactivated influenza vaccine. General observations from the study: The authors suggested that every seasonal influenza vaccination recruits few new T cells.

The chain recombines TRBV6-1 with TRBJ2-1, with D possibly called TRBD1 or TRBD2 (5 bases each). This clonotype originated in a man aged 45-65 years who received an inactivated influenza vaccine. This material consisted of PBMCs from blood, taken roughly 13 days after vaccination. CDR3 loop: CASRTTQGLYNEQFF. The DNA for the CDR3 is TGTGCCAGCAGGACTACCCAGGGTCTCTACAATGAGCAGTTCTTC.